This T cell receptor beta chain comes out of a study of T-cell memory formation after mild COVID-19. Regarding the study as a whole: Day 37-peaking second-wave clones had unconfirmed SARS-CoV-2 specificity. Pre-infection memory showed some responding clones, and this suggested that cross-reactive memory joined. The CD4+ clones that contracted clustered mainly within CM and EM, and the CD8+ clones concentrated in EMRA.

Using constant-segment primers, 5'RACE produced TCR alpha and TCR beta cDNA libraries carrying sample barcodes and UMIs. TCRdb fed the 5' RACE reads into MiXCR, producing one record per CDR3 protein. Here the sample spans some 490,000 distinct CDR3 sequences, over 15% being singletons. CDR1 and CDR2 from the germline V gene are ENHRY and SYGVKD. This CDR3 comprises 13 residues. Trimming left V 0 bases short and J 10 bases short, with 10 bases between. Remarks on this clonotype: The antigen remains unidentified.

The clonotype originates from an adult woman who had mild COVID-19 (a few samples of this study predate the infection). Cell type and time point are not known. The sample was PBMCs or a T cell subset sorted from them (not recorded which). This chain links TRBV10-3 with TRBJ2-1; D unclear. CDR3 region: CAISESGSREQFF. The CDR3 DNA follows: TGTGCCATCAGTGAGTCAGGTAGTCGGGAGCAGTTCTTC.